The clone carrying this T cell receptor (beta chain) has just one count. This specimen belongs to a study of shared clonotypes between healthy human individuals. As for the study in general: Researchers assigned three CD4 naive, three CD4 memory, two CD8 naive and one CD8 memory plate to each donor.

With 3 bases clipped from V and 3 bases from J, the junction kept 7 bases outside the gene matches. The CDR3 is made up of 16 amino acids. CDR1 and CDR2 (germline): KGHSH, LQKENI. Using immunoSEQ multiplex PCR, the repertoire was profiled, and TCRdb retains in-frame clones only, with some absent. The sample shows fewer than 2.5 million clones, 80% to 95% of them seen only once. The receptor was isolated from a young man in good health. Some clones in this sample may be carry-over from other donors' samples. Sequenced: naive CD4+ T cells from PBMCs. The subset here: CD45RA+ positively selected. The rearrangement uses TRBV18 and TRBJ2-3; 9 nucleotides match TRBD2. CDR3 DNA: TGTGCCAGCTCACCGTTGCGGGAGGGTCTAACAGATACGCAGTATTTT. Its protein product is CASSPLREGLTDTQYF. Drawing the rest from reference TRBV18 and TRBJ2-3, the complete variable domain is NAGVMQNPRHLVRRRGQEARLRCSPMKGHSHVYWYRQLPEEGLKFMVYLQKENIIDESGMPKERFSAEFPKEGPSILRIQQVVRGDSAAYFCASSPLREGLTDTQYFGPGTRLTVL.